This T cell receptor beta chain was profiled in a study of human T cells and chemical hapten exposure. CDR3 length equals 15 residues. V lost 5 bases and J 8 bases, leaving 19 bases between the germline ends. Sample time point: patch test 1, 2 weeks after DPC sensitization. Treatment noted: therapeutic diphenylcyclopropenone sensitization with weekly scalp DPC. Original processing notes: Individual samples carried between about 20,000 and 700,000 TCRs, with 80,000 to 100,000 as the median. In TCRdb, the RACE reads were re-called with MiXCR into one record per CDR3 protein. The V and J calls come from TCRdb's annotation, not from the publication. The sample includes roughly 86,000 distinct CDR3 sequences, over 9.5% of them seen just once.

The rearrangement joins TRBV12-3 or TRBV12-4 to TRBJ1-5, with D unresolved. The TCR comes from a man aged 40-49 years with alopecia areata. Some clones in this sample may be carry-over from other donors' samples. This specimen consisted of whole blood, obtained in connection with sensitization to the hapten diphenylcyclopropenone (DPC). This chain's CDR3 is CASSEFRRDPKPQHF. The CDR3 DNA reads as TGTGCCAGCAGTGAATTTAGACGGGATCCAAAGCCCCAGCATTTT.